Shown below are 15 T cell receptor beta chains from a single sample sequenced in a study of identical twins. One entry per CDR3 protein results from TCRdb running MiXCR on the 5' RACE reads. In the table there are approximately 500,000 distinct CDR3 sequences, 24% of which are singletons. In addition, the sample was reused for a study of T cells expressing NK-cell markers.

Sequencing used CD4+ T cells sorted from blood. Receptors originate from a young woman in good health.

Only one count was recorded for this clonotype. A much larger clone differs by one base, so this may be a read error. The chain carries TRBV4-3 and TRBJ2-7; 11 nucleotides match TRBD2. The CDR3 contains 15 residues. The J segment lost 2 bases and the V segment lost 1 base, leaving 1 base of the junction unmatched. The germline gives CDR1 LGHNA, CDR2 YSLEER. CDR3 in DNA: TGCGCCAGCAGCCAAGCACTAGCGGGAGCCTACGAGCAGTACTTC. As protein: CASSQALAGAYEQYF.

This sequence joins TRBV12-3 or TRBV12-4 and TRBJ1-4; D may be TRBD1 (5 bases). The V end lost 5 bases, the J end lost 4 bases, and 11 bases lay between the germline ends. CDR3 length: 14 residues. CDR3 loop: CASSNRQINEKLFF. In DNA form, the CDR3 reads TGTGCCAGCAGTAATCGACAGATTAATGAAAAACTGTTTTTT.

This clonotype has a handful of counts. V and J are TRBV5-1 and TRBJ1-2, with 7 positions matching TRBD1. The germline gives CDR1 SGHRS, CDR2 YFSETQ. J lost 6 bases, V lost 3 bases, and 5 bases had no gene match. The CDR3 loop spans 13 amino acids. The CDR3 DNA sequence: TGCGCCAGCAGCTCGACAGGGCGGAATGGCTACACCTTC. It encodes CASSSTGRNGYTF.

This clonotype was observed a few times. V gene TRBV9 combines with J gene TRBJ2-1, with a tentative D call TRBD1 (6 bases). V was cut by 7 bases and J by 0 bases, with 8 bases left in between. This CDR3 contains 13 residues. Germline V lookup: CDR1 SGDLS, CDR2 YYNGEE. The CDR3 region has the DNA TGTGCCAGCGGGGGCATCTCCTACAATGAGCAGTTCTTC. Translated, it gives CASGGISYNEQFF.

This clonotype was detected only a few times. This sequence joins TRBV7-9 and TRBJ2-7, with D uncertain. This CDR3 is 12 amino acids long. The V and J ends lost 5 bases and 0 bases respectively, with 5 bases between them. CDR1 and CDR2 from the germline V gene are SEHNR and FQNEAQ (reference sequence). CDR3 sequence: CASSPLSYEQYF. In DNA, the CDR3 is TGTGCCAGCAGCCCCCTCTCCTACGAGCAGTACTTC. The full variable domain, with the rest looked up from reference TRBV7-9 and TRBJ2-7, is DTGVSQNPRHKITKRGQNVTFRCDPISEHNRLYWYRQTLGQGPEFLTYFQNEAQLEKSRLLSDRFSAERPKGSFSTLEIQRTEQGDSAMYLCASSPLSYEQYFGPGTRLTVT.

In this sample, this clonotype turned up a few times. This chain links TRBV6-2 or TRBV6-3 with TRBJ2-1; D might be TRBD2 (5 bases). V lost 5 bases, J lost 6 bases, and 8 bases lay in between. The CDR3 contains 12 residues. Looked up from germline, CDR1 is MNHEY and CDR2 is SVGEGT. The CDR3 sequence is CASSLLVNEQFF. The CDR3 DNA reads TGTGCCAGCAGTCTACTAGTCAATGAGCAGTTCTTC.

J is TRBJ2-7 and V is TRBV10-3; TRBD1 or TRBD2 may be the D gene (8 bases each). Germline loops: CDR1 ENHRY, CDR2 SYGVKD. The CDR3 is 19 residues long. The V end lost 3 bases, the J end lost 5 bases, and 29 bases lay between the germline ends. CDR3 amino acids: CAISDRQGLRSGSLDEQYF. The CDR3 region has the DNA TGTGCCATCAGTGACCGACAGGGGCTGCGGAGCGGGAGTCTCGACGAGCAGTACTTC.

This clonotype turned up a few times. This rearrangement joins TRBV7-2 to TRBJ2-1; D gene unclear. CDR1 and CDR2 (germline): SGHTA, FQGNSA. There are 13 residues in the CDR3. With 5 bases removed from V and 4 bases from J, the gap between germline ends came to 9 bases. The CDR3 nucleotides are TGTGCCAGCAGCAAAGGACGGTACAATGAGCAGTTCTTC. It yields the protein CASSKGRYNEQFF.

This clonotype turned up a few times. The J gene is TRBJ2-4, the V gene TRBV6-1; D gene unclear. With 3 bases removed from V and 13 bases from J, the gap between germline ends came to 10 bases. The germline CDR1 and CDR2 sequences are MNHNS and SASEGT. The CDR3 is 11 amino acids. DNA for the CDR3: TGTGCCAGCAGTGACCTGGGCCAGCAGTACTTC. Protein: CASSDLGQQYF.

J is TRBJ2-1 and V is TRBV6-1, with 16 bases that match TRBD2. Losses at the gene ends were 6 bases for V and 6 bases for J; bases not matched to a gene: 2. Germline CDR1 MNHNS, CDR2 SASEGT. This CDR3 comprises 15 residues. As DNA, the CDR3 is TGTGCCAGCAGGGGACTAGCGGGAGGGTTCAATGAGCAGTTCTTC. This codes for CASRGLAGGFNEQFF.

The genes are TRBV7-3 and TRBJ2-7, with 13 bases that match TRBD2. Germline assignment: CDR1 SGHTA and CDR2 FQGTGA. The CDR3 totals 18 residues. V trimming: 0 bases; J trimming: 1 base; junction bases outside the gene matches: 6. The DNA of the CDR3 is TGTGCCAGCAGCTTAACGAGGACTAGCGGGGGTGCTTCCTACGAGCAGTACTTC. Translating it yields CASSLTRTSGGASYEQYF.

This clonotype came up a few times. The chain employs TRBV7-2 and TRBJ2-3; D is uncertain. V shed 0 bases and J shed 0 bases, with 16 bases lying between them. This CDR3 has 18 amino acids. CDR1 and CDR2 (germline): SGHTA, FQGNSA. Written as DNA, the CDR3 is TGTGCCAGCAGCTTAGCGGCGACTTCCGCGTCTAGCACAGATACGCAGTATTTT. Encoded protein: CASSLAATSASSTDTQYF.

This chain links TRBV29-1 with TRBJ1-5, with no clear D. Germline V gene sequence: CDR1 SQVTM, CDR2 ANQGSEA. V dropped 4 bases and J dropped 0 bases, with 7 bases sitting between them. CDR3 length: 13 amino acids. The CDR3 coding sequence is TGCAGCGTTGGCACAAGTAGCAATCAGCCCCAGCATTTT. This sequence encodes CSVGTSSNQPQHF.

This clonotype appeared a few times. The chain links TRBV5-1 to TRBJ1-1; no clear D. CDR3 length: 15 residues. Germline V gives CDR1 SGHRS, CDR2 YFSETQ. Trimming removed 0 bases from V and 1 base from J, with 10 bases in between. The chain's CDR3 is CASSLDGVANTEAFF. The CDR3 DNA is TGCGCCAGCAGCTTGGACGGGGTGGCGAACACTGAAGCTTTCTTT.

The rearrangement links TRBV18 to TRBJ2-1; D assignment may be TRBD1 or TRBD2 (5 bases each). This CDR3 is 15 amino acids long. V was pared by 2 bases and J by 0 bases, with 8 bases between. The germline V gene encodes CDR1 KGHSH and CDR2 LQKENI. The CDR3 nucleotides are TGTGCCAGCTCACCAGGGACCTACTCCTACAATGAGCAGTTCTTC. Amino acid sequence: CASSPGTYSYNEQFF.